This TCR beta chain emerged from a study of cytomegalovirus exposure and HLA in healthy donors. Only in-frame clones appear in the TCRdb table, and some are missing; sequencing was by immunoSEQ multiplex PCR. The sample carries about 83,000 clones, around 96% recorded once. General study results and limits: In the roughly 110 validation repertoires, more than 85% of cluster scores exceeded 0, per a later analysis.

Donors were drawn from the approximately 120-subject validation cohort, separate from the 666-subject first cohort. Per the germline V gene, CDR1 is LNHNV and CDR2 is YYDKDF (reference sequence). V lost 1 base, J lost 8 bases, and 14 bases lay in between. The CDR3 runs to 15 residues. This clone appeared a single time. Its specificity is not known. The receptor comes from a woman between 18 and 30 years old in good health and CMV-seronegative. V is TRBV15 and J is TRBJ1-4; D is possibly TRBD1 (6 bases). Source material: PBMCs. CDR3 residues: CATSRANREGEKLFF. For the CDR3, the DNA is TGTGCCACCAGCAGAGCGAACAGGGAGGGGGAAAAACTGTTTTTT.